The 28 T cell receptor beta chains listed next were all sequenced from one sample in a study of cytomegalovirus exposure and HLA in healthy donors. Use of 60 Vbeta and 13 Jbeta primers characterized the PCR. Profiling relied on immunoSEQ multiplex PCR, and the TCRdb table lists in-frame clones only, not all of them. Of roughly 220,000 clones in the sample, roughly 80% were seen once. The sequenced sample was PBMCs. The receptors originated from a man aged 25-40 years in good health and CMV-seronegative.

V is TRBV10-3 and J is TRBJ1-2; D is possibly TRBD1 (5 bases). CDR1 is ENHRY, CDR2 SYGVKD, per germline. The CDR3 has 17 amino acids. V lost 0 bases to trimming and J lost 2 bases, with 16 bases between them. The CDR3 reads CAISESGGVGANYGYTF. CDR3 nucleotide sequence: TGTGCCATCAGTGAGTCGGGCGGGGTAGGGGCCAACTATGGCTACACCTTC.

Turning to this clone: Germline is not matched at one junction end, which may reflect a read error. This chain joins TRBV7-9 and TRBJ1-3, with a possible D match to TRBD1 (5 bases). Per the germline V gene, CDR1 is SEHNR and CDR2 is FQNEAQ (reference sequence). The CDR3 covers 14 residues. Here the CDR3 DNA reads TGTTCCAGCAGCTTGGGCCAGGGCGTAAACACCATATATTTT. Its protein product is CSSSLGQGVNTIYF. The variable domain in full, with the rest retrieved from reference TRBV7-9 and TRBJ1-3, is DTGVSQNPRHKITKRGQNVTFRCDPISEHNRLYWYRQTLGQGPEFLTYFQNEAQLEKSRLLSDRFSAERPKGSFSTLEIQRTEQGDSAMYLCSSSLGQGVNTIYFGEGSWLTVV.

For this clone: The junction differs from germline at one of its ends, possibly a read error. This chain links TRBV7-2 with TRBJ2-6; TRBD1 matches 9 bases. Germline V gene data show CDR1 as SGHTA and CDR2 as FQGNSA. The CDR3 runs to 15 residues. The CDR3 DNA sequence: TGTGCCAGCAGCCACAGGGGGCGAGGGGCCAGCGTCCTGACTTTC. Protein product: CASSHRGRGASVLTF.

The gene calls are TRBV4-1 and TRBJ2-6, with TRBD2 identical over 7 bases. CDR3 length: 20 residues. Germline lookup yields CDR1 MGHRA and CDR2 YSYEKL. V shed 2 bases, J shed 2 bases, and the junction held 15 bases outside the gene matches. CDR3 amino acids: CASSQYAGVLNDPGANVLTF. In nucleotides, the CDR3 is TGCGCCAGCAGCCAATATGCGGGGGTCCTTAACGACCCTGGGGCCAACGTCCTGACTTTC.

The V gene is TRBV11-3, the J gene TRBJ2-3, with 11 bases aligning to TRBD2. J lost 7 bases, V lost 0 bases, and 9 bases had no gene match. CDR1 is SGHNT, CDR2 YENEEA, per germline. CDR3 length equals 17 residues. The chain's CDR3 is CASSLDLPSGGPYTQYF. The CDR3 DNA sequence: TGTGCCAGCAGCTTAGATCTTCCTAGCGGGGGGCCCTATACGCAGTATTTT.

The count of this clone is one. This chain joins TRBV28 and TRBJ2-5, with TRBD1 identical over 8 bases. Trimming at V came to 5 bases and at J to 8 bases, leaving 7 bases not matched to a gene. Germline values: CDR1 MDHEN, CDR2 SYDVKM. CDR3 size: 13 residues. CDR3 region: CASSPRTGQTQYF. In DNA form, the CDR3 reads TGTGCCAGCAGTCCAAGGACAGGGCAAACCCAGTACTTC.

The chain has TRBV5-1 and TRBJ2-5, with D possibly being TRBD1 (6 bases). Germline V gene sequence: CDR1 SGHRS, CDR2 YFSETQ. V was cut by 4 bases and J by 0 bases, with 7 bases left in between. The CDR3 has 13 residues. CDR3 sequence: CASSGDNQETQYF. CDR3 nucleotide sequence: TGCGCCAGCAGCGGGGACAACCAAGAGACCCAGTACTTC.

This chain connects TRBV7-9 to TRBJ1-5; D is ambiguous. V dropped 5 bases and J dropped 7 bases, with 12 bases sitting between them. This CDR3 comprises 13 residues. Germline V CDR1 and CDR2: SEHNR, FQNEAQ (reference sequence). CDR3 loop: CASSREVGQPQHF. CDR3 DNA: TGTGCCAGCAGCCGGGAGGTTGGGCAGCCCCAGCATTTT.

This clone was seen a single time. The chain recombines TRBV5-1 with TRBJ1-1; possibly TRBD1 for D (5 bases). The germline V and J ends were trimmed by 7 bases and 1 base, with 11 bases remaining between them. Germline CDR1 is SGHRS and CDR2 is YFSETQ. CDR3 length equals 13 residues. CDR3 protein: CASSSTANTEAFF. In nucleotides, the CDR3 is TGCGCCAGCTCCTCGACAGCGAACACTGAAGCTTTCTTT.

The CDR3 bases are TGTGCCAGCAGGACAGGCACCCAAGAGACCCAGTACTTC. Encoded protein: CASRTGTQETQYF. The gene calls are TRBV6-6 and TRBJ2-5; weak D call: TRBD1 (6 bases). V dropped 6 bases and J dropped 1 base, with 9 bases sitting between them. CDR3 length: 13 residues. Germline assignment: CDR1 MNHNY and CDR2 SVGAGI (reference sequence).

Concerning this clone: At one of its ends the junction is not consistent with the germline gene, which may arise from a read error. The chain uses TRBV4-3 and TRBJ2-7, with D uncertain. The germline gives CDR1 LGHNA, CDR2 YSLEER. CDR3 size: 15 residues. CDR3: CASSQDAERAYERYF. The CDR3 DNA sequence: TGCGCCAGCAGCCAAGACGCGGAGAGAGCCTACGAGCGGTACTTC.

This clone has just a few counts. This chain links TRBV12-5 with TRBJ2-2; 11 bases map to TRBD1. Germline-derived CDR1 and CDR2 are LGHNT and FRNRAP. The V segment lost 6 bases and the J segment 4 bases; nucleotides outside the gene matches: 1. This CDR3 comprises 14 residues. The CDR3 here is CASGGQGATGELFF. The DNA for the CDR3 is TGTGCTAGTGGCGGACAGGGGGCCACCGGGGAGCTGTTTTTT.

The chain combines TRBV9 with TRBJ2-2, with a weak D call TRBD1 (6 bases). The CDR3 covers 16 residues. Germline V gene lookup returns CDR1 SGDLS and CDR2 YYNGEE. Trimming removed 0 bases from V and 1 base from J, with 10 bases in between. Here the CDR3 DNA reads TGTGCCAGCAGCGTAGAAGGGGGTTGGAACACCGGGGAGCTGTTTTTT. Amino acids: CASSVEGGWNTGELFF.

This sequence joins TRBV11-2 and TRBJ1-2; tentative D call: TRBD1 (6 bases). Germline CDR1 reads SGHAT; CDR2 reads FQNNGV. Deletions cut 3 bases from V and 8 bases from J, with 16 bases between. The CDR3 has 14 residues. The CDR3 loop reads CASSFAGDRIGYTF. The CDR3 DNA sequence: TGTGCCAGCAGCTTTGCAGGGGATCGGATAGGCTACACCTTC.

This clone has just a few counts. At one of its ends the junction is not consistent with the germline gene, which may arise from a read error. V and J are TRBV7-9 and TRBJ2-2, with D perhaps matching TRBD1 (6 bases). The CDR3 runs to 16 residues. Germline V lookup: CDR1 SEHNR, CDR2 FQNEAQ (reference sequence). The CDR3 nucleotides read TGTTCCAGCAGCTCCCTTCTGACAGGGAACACCGGGGAGCTGTTTTTT. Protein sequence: CSSSSLLTGNTGELFF.

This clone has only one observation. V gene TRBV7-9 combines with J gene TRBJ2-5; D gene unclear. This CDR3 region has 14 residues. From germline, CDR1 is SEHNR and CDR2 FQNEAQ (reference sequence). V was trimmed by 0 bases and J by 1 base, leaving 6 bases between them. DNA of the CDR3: TGTGCCAGCAGCTTAGCCCCAATCCAAGAGACCCAGTACTTC. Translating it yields CASSLAPIQETQYF.

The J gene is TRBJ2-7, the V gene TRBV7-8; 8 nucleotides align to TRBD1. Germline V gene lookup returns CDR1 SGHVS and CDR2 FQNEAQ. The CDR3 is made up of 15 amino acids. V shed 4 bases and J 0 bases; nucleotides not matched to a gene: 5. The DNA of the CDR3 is TGTGCCAGCAGCTATTGGACAGGGTCCTCCTACGAGCAGTACTTC. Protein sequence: CASSYWTGSSYEQYF.

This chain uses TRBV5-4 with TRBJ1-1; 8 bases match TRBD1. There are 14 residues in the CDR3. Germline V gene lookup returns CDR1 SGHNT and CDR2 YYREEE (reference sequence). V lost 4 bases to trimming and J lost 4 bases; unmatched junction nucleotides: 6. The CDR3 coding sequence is TGTGCCAGCAGCGGACGGACAGGGAGCACTGAAGCTTTCTTT. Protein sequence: CASSGRTGSTEAFF. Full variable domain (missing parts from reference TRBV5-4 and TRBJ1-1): ETGVTQSPTHLIKTRGQQVTLRCSSQSGHNTVSWYQQALGQGPQFIFQYYREEENGRGNFPPRFSGLQFPNYSSELNVNALELDDSALYLCASSGRTGSTEAFFGQGTRLTVV.

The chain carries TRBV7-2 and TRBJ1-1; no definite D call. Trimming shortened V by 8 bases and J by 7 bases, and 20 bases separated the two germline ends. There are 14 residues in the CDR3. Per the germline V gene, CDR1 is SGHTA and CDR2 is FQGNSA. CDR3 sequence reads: CASGKRGSMGEAFF. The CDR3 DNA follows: TGTGCCAGCGGAAAAAGAGGGTCAATGGGTGAAGCTTTCTTT.

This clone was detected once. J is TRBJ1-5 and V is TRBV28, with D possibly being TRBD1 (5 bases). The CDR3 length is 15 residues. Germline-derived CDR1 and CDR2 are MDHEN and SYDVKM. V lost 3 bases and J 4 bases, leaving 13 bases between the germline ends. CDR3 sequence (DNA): TGTGCCAGCAGTTTCCCGGCGGGGCCTAATCAGCCCCAGCATTTT. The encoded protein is CASSFPAGPNQPQHF.

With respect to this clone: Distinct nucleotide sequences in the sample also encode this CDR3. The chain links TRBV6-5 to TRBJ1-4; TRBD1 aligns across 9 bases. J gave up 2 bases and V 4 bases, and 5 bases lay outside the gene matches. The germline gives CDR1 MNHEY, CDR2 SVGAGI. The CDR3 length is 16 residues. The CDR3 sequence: CASSFRDRATNEKLFF. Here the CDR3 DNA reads TGTGCCAGCAGTTTTCGGGACAGGGCGACTAATGAAAAACTGTTTTTT.

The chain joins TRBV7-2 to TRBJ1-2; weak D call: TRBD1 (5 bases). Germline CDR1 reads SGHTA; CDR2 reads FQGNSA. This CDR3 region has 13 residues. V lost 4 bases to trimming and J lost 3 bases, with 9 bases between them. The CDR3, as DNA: TGTGCCAGCAGCTCTCAGACAGACTATGGCTACACCTTC. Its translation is CASSSQTDYGYTF.

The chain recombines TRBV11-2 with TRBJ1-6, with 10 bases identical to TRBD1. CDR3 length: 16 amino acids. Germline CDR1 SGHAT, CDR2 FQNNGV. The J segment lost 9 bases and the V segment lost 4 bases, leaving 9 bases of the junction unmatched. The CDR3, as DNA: TGTGCCAGCAGCTCCGACAGGGGGCGCAGGGGTTCACCCCTCCACTTT. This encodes CASSSDRGRRGSPLHF.

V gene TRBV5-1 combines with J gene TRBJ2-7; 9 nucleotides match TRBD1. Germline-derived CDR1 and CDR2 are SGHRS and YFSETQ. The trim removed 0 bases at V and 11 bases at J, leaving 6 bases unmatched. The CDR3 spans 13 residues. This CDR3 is CASSLEGTGMKYF. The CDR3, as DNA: TGCGCCAGCAGCTTGGAAGGGACAGGGATGAAGTACTTC. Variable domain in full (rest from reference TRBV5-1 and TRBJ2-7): KAGVTQTPRYLIKTRGQQVTLSCSPISGHRSVSWYQQTPGQGLQFLFEYFSETQRNKGNFPGRFSGRQFSNSRSEMNVSTLELGDSALYLCASSLEGTGMKYFGPGTRLTVT.

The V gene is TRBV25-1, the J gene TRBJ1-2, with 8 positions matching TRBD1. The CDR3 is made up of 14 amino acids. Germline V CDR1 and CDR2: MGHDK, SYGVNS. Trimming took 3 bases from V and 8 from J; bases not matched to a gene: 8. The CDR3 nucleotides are TGTGCCAGCAGTGAGGGGACAGGAGAAAGGGGCTACACCTTC. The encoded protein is CASSEGTGERGYTF.

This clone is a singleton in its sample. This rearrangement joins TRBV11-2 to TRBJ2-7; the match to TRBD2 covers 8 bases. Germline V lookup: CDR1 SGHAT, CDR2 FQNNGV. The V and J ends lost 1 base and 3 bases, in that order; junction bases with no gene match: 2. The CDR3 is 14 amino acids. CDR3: CASSLAGGGYEQYF. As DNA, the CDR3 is TGTGCCAGCAGCTTAGCGGGGGGGGGCTACGAGCAGTACTTC.

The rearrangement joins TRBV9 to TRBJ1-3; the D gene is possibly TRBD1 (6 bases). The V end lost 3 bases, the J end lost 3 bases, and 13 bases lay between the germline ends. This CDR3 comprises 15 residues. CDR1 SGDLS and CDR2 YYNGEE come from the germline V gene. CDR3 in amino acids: CASSATTGNGNTIYF. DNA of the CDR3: TGTGCCAGCAGCGCAACAACAGGGAATGGAAACACCATATATTTT.

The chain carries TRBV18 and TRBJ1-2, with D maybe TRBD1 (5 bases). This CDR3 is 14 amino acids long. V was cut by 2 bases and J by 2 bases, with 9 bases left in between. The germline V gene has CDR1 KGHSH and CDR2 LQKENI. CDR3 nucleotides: TGTGCCAGCTCACCAATCGACAGCAACTATGGCTACACCTTC. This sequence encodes CASSPIDSNYGYTF.